This T cell receptor beta chain was found in a study of technical replicates of blood from a handful of donors. Assay used: immunoSEQ multiplex PCR; TCRdb lists only in-frame clones, some missing. The data hold tens of thousands of clones, with 94% observed a single time. In this sample, this clone turned up once. The germline V gene encodes CDR1 GTSNPN and CDR2 SVGIG (reference sequence). V shed 6 bases and J 1 base; nucleotides not matched to a gene: 8. CDR3 length: 14 residues. The sequence was collected from a human donor in good health. The chain has TRBV30 and TRBJ2-5; 7 nucleotides match TRBD1. The specimen sequenced was T cells isolated from PBMCs. The CDR3 coding sequence is TGTGCCTGCAAGGGACAGTACATCCAAGAGACCCAGTACTTC. It specifies CACKGQYIQETQYF.